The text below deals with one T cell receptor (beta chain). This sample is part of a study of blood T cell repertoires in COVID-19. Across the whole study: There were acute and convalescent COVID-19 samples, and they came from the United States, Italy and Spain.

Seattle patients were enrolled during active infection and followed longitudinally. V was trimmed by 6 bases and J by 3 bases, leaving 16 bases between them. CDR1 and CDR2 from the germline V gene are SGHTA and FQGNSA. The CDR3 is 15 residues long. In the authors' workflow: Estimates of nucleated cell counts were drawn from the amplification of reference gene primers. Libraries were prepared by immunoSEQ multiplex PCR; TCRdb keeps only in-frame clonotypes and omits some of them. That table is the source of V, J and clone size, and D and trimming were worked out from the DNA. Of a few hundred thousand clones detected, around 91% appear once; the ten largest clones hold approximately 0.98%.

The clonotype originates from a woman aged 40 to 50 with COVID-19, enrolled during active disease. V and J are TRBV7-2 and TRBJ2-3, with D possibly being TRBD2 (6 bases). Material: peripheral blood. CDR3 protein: CASSWTTSGTDTQYF. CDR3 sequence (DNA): TGTGCCAGCAGTTGGACTACTAGTGGAACAGATACGCAGTATTTT.